Listed here are 19 T cell receptor beta chains from one sample, sequenced in a study of low-dose radiotherapy and immunotherapy resistance in tumors. Gene-specific TRAV and TRBV primers were used for first-strand cDNA, covering alpha and beta chains. TCR amplification involved around 22 PCR cycles with a constant-region primer and V-primer adapter. TCRdb analysed the reads with MiXCR anew, one entry per CDR3 protein. This sample carries around 90,000 distinct CDR3 sequences, 15% to 20% of them seen once, and the ten largest clones take approximately 6%. Time point specified: before trial treatment. The input for sequencing was PBMCs, taken before treatment. The receptors derive from a male donor with prostate cancer.

Concerning this clonotype itself: A single base separates this from a much larger clone, so it may be a read error. The chain is built from TRBV7-8 and TRBJ2-7; 8 positions match TRBD2. J was trimmed by 7 bases and V by 7 bases; bases with no gene match: 12. The germline V gene has CDR1 SGHVS and CDR2 FQNEAQ. The CDR3 length is 14 residues. The CDR3 bases are TGTGCCAGCAACTTGGGGCGGGGGGCGGGTGAGCAGTACTTC. Amino acid sequence: CASNLGRGAGEQYF.

This clonotype has at least ten counts. The chain uses TRBV28 and TRBJ2-7, with 12 positions matching TRBD1. V shed 6 bases, J shed 6 bases, and the junction held 12 bases outside the gene matches. The CDR3 is 16 amino acids. The germline gives CDR1 MDHEN, CDR2 SYDVKM. The CDR3 region is CASREGTGGGLSEQYF. The CDR3 nucleotides are TGTGCCAGCAGGGAGGGGACAGGGGGCGGGTTGAGCGAGCAGTACTTC.

This clonotype has a count of ten or more. The V and J genes are TRBV5-4 and TRBJ2-7; 9 nucleotides line up with TRBD2. Trimming took 4 bases from V and 4 from J; bases not matched to a gene: 9. Germline CDR1 is SGHNT and CDR2 is YYREEE (reference sequence). The CDR3 consists of 15 residues. DNA of the CDR3: TGTGCCAGCAGCCCAGGCGGGAGGGCCGGTTACGAGCAGTACTTC. Its translation: CASSPGGRAGYEQYF.

On this clonotype itself: With a far larger clone one base away, a read error is the likely cause. The gene calls are TRBV6-1 and TRBJ2-5; tentatively, D is TRBD1 or TRBD2 (6 bases each). The CDR3 sequence is 13 residues long. Trimming shortened V by 2 bases and J by 11 bases, and 15 bases separated the two germline ends. CDR1 and CDR2 (germline): MNHNS, SASEGT. The CDR3, as DNA: TGTGCCAGCAGTGAAAGGGGGGCGTATGAGCAGTACTTC. This codes for CASSERGAYEQYF.

This clonotype was counted many times. This chain connects TRBV2 to TRBJ2-2, with D unresolved. The CDR3 contains 14 residues. V lost 8 bases and J lost 0, with 10 bases in between. Germline V gene data show CDR1 as SNHLY and CDR2 as FYNNEI. In DNA, the CDR3 is TGTGCCAGCGGGCGCATAGCGAACACCGGGGAGCTGTTTTTT. Translated, it gives CASGRIANTGELFF.

This clonotype was picked up many times. The chain links TRBV7-9 to TRBJ1-3; D unclear. The germline V and J ends were trimmed by 5 bases and 3 bases, with 11 bases remaining between them. CDR3 length: 14 amino acids. Germline-derived CDR1 and CDR2 are SEHNR and FQNEAQ (reference sequence). The CDR3 sequence: CASSRNSDGNTIYF. The CDR3 DNA follows: TGTGCCAGCAGCCGGAACTCGGATGGAAACACCATATATTTT.

This clonotype was recorded at least ten times. The chain recombines TRBV5-1 with TRBJ2-7; D is possibly TRBD1 (6 bases). V was shortened by 0 bases and J by 4 bases, with 11 bases between the two germline ends. Per the germline V gene, CDR1 is SGHRS and CDR2 is YFSETQ. This CDR3 region has 14 residues. The CDR3 reads CASSLAGVTYEQYF. CDR3 bases: TGCGCCAGCAGCTTGGCAGGGGTTACGTACGAGCAGTACTTC.

The chain recombines TRBV6-5 with TRBJ2-6; 12 nucleotides agree with TRBD1. The CDR3 has 18 residues. V trimming: 2 bases; J trimming: 4 bases; junction bases outside the gene matches: 6. Germline V gives CDR1 MNHEY, CDR2 SVGAGI. The CDR3 DNA is TGTGCCAGCAGTTACCGGGACAGGGGGCGAGCGGGGGCCAACGTCCTGACTTTC. Translating it yields CASSYRDRGRAGANVLTF.

This clonotype has ten or more counts. The chain links TRBV6-1 to TRBJ2-1; 7 bases match TRBD2. The CDR3 extends over 15 amino acids. Germline CDR1 and CDR2: MNHNS and SASEGT. V was pared by 7 bases and J by 4 bases, with 10 bases of the junction left unmatched. CDR3 in DNA: TGTGCCAGCACCCGGCTGCGGGAGAATTACAATGAGCAGTTCTTC. Amino acid sequence: CASTRLRENYNEQFF.

This clonotype was counted a few times. The chain is built from TRBV5-1 and TRBJ1-1; TRBD1 agrees at 10 bases. This CDR3 is built from 15 residues. Germline CDR1 SGHRS, CDR2 YFSETQ. Trimming took 5 bases from V and 2 from J; bases not matched to a gene: 6. The CDR3 here is CASRDGTGENTEAFF. Here the CDR3 DNA reads TGCGCCAGCAGAGACGGGACAGGGGAAAACACTGAAGCTTTCTTT. The full variable domain, its missing parts supplied by reference TRBV5-1 and TRBJ1-1, is KAGVTQTPRYLIKTRGQQVTLSCSPISGHRSVSWYQQTPGQGLQFLFEYFSETQRNKGNFPGRFSGRQFSNSRSEMNVSTLELGDSALYLCASRDGTGENTEAFFGQGTRLTVV.

This clonotype has more than one count but fewer than ten. The chain is built from TRBV6-1 and TRBJ1-2; 10 bases are shared with TRBD1. From germline, CDR1 is MNHNS and CDR2 SASEGT. The trim removed 5 bases at V and 7 bases at J, leaving 7 bases unmatched. This CDR3 region has 14 residues. The CDR3 reads CASSYGTGVSGYTF. The CDR3 DNA follows: TGTGCCAGCAGTTACGGGACAGGGGTATCTGGCTACACCTTC.

At least ten counts were recorded for this clonotype. V usage is TRBV7-2 and J usage is TRBJ2-3, with a possible D match to TRBD1 (5 bases). The germline V gene encodes CDR1 SGHTA and CDR2 FQGNSA. The V end lost 7 bases, the J end lost 5 bases, and 16 bases lay between the germline ends. The CDR3 runs 14 residues. CDR3 residues: CASTLGANLDTQYF. The CDR3 DNA sequence: TGTGCCAGCACCCTAGGGGCAAACTTAGATACGCAGTATTTT. Full variable domain (rest looked up from reference TRBV7-2 and TRBJ2-3): GAGVSQSPSNKVTEKGKDVELRCDPISGHTALYWYRQSLGQGLEFLIYFQGNSAPDKSGLPSDRFSAERTGGSVSTLTIQRTQQEDSAVYLCASTLGANLDTQYFGPGTRLTVL.

This clonotype has at least ten counts. This chain uses TRBV4-1 with TRBJ2-5, with TRBD2 matching 9 bases. V shed 0 bases and J 5 bases; nucleotides not matched to a gene: 4. The CDR3 runs 15 residues. Germline lookup yields CDR1 MGHRA and CDR2 YSYEKL. CDR3 DNA sequence: TGCGCCAGCAGCCAAGACTCTAGCGGGGAGGAGACCCAGTACTTC. Translation gives CASSQDSSGEETQYF.

This clonotype has a count of ten or more. The chain joins TRBV28 to TRBJ2-1; D is undetermined. The V end was cut by 4 bases, the J end by 5 bases, with 21 bases between. This CDR3 has 17 residues. Germline CDR1 is MDHEN and CDR2 is SYDVKM. The CDR3 region is CASSSTEIGFNNNEQFF. Here the CDR3 DNA reads TGTGCCAGCAGTTCCACAGAGATTGGGTTCAACAACAATGAGCAGTTCTTC.

Concerning this clonotype itself: This may arise from a read error, as a much more abundant clone is one base away. V is TRBV12-3 or TRBV12-4 and J is TRBJ1-1, with D unresolved. The CDR3 covers 12 residues. The CDR3 loop reads CASSLVKTEAFF. For the CDR3, the DNA is TGTGCCAGCAGTTTAGTGAAGACTGAAGCTTTCTTT.

This clonotype was counted ten times or more. The J gene is TRBJ2-2, the V gene TRBV27; 10 bases align to TRBD2. With V trimmed by 6 bases and J by 2 bases, 6 bases remained unmatched. The CDR3 consists of 16 residues. Germline CDR1 is MNHEY and CDR2 is SMNVEV (reference sequence). The CDR3 spells CASSRLAGANTGELFF. The DNA of the CDR3 is TGTGCCAGCAGCAGGCTAGCGGGGGCAAACACCGGGGAGCTGTTTTTT.

The chain has TRBV5-1 and TRBJ1-6, with D possibly being TRBD1 (6 bases). V was pared by 5 bases and J by 13 bases, with 13 bases between. The CDR3 spans 12 residues. The germline gives CDR1 SGHRS, CDR2 YFSETQ. The DNA for the CDR3 is TGCGCCAGCAGGGACAGTTTGGATCCCCTCCACTTT. Its protein is CASRDSLDPLHF.

Concerning this clonotype itself: A far larger clone is one base from this, pointing to a likely read error. The gene calls are TRBV7-6 and TRBJ2-7; 8 bases map to TRBD1. The germline gives CDR1 SGHVS, CDR2 FNYEAQ. The CDR3 contains 14 residues. V was pared by 1 base and J by 7 bases, with 6 bases of the junction left unmatched. CDR3 sequence reads: CASSLDRGYNEQYF. The CDR3 DNA sequence: TGTGCCAGCAGCTTAGACAGGGGGTACAATGAGCAGTACTTC. The full variable domain, with the rest looked up from reference TRBV7-6 and TRBJ2-7, is GAGVSQSPRYKVTKRGQDVALRCDPISGHVSLYWYRQALGQGPEFLTYFNYEAQQDKSGLPNDRFSAERPEGSISTLTIQRTEQRDSAMYRCASSLDRGYNEQYFGPGTRLTVT.

This clonotype was seen repeatedly, ten times or more. J is TRBJ2-7 and V is TRBV5-6; D could derive from TRBD1 or TRBD2 (6 bases each). Germline lookup yields CDR1 SGHDT and CDR2 YYEEEE. The CDR3 sequence is 16 residues long. V gave up 0 bases and J gave up 3 bases, with 16 bases separating them. Here the CDR3 reads CASSLEGGERGYEQYF. CDR3 bases: TGTGCCAGCAGCTTGGAGGGGGGAGAACGGGGCTACGAGCAGTACTTC.